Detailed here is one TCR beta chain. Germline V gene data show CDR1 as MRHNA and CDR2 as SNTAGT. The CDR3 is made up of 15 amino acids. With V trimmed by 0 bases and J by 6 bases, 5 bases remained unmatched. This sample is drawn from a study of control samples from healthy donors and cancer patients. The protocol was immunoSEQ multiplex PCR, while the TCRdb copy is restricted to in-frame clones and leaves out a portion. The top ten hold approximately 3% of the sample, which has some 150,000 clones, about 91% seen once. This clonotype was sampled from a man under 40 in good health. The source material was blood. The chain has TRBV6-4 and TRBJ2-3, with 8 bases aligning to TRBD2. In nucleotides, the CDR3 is TGTGCCAGCAGTGACTCCGGGGGGGGCCTGGATACGCAGTATTTT. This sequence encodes CASSDSGGGLDTQYF.